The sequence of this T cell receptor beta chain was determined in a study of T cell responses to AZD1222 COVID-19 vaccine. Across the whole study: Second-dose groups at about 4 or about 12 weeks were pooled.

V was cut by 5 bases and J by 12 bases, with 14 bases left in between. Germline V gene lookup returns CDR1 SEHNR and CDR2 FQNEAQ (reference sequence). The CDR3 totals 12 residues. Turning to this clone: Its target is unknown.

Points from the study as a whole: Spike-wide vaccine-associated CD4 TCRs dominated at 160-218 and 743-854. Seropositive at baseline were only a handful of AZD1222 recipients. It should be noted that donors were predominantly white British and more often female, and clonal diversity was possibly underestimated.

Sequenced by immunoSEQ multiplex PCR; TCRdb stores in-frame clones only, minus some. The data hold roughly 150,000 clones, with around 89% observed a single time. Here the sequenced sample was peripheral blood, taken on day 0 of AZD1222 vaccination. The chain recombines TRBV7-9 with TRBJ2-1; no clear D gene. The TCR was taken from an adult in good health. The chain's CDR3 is CASSPRSAGQFF. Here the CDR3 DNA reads TGTGCCAGCAGCCCACGCAGTGCCGGGCAGTTCTTC.